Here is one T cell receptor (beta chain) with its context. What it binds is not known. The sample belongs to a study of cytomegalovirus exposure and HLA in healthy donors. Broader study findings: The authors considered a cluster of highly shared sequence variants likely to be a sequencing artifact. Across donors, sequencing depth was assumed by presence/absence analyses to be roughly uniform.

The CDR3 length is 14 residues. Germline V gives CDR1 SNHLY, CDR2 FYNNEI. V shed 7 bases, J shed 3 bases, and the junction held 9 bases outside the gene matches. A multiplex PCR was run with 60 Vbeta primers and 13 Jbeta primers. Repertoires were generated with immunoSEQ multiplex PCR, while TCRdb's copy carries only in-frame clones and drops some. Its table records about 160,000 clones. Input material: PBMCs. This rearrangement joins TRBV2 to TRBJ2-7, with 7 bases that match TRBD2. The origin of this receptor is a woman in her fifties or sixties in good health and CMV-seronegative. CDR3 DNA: TGTGCCAGCACCCCCCGGGACTATGGCTACGAGCAGTACTTC. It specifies CASTPRDYGYEQYF.